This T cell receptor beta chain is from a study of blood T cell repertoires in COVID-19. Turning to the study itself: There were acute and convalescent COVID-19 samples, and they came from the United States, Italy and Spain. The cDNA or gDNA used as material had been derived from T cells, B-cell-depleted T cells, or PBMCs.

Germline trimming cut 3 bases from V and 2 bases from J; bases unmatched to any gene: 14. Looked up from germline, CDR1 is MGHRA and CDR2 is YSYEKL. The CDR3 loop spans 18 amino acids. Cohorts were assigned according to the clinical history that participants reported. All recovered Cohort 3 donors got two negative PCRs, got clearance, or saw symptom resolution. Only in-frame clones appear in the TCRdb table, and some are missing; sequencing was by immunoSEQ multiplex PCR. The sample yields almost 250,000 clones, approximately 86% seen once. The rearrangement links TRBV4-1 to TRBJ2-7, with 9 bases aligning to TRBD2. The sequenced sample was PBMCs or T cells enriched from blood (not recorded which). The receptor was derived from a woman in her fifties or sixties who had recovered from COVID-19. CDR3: CASSHLGLAAPGAYEQYF. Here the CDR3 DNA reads TGCGCCAGCAGCCATCTGGGACTAGCTGCCCCAGGGGCCTACGAGCAGTACTTC.